This T cell receptor (beta chain) was sequenced in a study of cytomegalovirus exposure and HLA in healthy donors. Study in general: As released early, the data held around 80 million unique TCRs from HLA-typed donors.

Study results and limitations: In a later analysis, at a false discovery rate of 0.05, under 20,000 TCR beta sequences were associated with HLA alleles. The productive fraction for most TCR beta V segments was about 90% or about 30% in an earlier analysis.

PCR used 60 Vbeta primers and 13 Jbeta primers. Source study methods: Around 11 million of 80 million or so unique TCR beta chains were shared, per a later count. Using immunoSEQ multiplex PCR, the repertoire was profiled, and TCRdb retains in-frame clones only, with some absent. The DNA was the basis for D and trimming; V, J and clone size are from that table. The sample lists 95,000 to 130,000 clones; around three quarters were seen once. The germline V and J ends were trimmed by 5 bases and 0 bases, with 11 bases remaining between them. The CDR3 is made up of 15 amino acids. Germline lookup yields CDR1 LNHDA and CDR2 SQIVND (reference sequence). This clone was counted once. Its antigen remains unidentified.

The chain uses TRBV19 and TRBJ1-3; D uncertain. Specimen: PBMCs. This TCR was recovered from a man younger than 40 in good health and CMV-seropositive. CDR3 sequence reads: CASSFAGLSGNTIYF. The CDR3 DNA reads as TGTGCCAGTAGTTTCGCAGGCCTCTCTGGAAACACCATATATTTT.